A selection of T cell receptor beta chains follows, all from one sample in a study of T cell responses to AZD1222 COVID-19 vaccine. The method was immunoSEQ multiplex PCR; TCRdb's version includes in-frame clones alone and lacks a portion of them. Of some 120,000 clones in the sample, about 88% are singletons; the top ten hold over 2.5%. This sample comprised peripheral blood, obtained 28 days after the second AZD1222 dose. Every receptor here comes from an adult who received the AZD1222 COVID-19 vaccine. CDR3s include the opening cysteine and the closing phenylalanine or tryptophan. D genes are given only for firm matches. Size tells how often a clone was seen (once, few, many) or the class of an expanded clone, and some rows leave it out.

D: .; size: .; V: TRBV7-9; J: TRBJ1-4; CDR3: CASSTRALNEKLFF; DNA: TGTGCCAGCAGCACCCGGGCCCTTAATGAAAAACTGTTTTTT
D: .; size: .; V: TRBV6-1; J: TRBJ1-1; CDR3: CASSDVYTEAFF; DNA: TGTGCCAGCAGTGACGTCTACACTGAAGCTTTCTTT
D: .; size: .; V: TRBV19; J: TRBJ1-2; CDR3: CASSIGPNGYTF; DNA: TGTGCCAGTAGTATCGGCCCGAATGGCTACACCTTC
D: .; size: .; V: TRBV30; J: TRBJ1-5; CDR3: CAWSDRTAYSNQPQHF; DNA: TGTGCCTGGAGTGACAGGACAGCGTATAGCAATCAGCCCCAGCATTTT
D: .; size: .; V: TRBV7-2; J: TRBJ1-2; CDR3: CASSSRGGDYGYTF; DNA: TGTGCCAGCAGCTCTCGTGGAGGGGACTATGGCTACACCTTC
D: TRBD2; size: .; V: TRBV4-3; J: TRBJ2-5; CDR3: CASSQDRGGRETQYF; DNA: TGCGCCAGCAGCCAAGATCGGGGAGGGCGGGAGACCCAGTACTTC
D: TRBD1; size: .; V: TRBV30; J: TRBJ1-1; CDR3: CAWSVRGGREGATEAFF; DNA: TGTGCCTGGAGTGTACGAGGGGGCAGGGAAGGGGCCACTGAAGCTTTCTTT
D: TRBD1; size: .; V: TRBV7-8; J: TRBJ1-4; CDR3: CASSQNRGLGEKLFF; DNA: TGTGCCAGCAGCCAAAACAGGGGTTTGGGTGAAAAACTGTTTTTT
D: TRBD1; size: .; V: TRBV6-5; J: TRBJ1-3; CDR3: CASSSTGNGNTIYF; DNA: TGTGCCAGCAGTTCGACAGGGAATGGAAACACCATATATTTT
D: TRBD1; size: few; V: TRBV6-5; J: TRBJ1-2; CDR3: CASSPGTGIYGYTF; DNA: TGTGCCAGCAGTCCAGGGACAGGGATCTATGGCTACACCTTC